The 27 T cell receptor beta chains below come from one sample, sequenced in a study of metastatic and nonmetastatic thyroid tumors (dated by TCRdb to between 2020 and 2021). None of the patients had been given any treatment before thyroid surgery. Libraries came from PCR. TCRdb lists the instrument as Illumina HiSeq 4000. In-frame beta chains were kept once TCRdb had trimmed the public reads at Q25 with fastp and called clones with MiXCR. The sample records around 20,000 clones, 27% of which are singletons. 6.1% of the sample lies in the top ten. The sequenced sample consisted of blood. The receptors shown here come from a female donor with papillary thyroid cancer or a benign thyroid nodule (not recorded which). Some clones in this sample may be carry-over from other donors' samples.

The sample holds many counts of this clone. The rearrangement links TRBV5-1 to TRBJ1-1; D is uncertain. CDR3 length: 15 residues. V lost 0 bases to trimming and J lost 0 bases, with 9 bases between them. Germline-derived CDR1 and CDR2 are SGHRS and YFSETQ. CDR3 protein: CASSLESFMNTEAFF. In nucleotides, the CDR3 is TGCGCCAGCAGCTTGGAGTCCTTCATGAACACTGAAGCTTTCTTT.

This clone was found a few times. The CDR3 DNA sequence: TGTGCCAGCAGGCTCGGGGGGACTGAAGCTTTCTTT. Encoded protein: CASRLGGTEAFF. This chain joins TRBV27 and TRBJ1-1; D might be TRBD1 (5 bases). V gave up 6 bases and J gave up 5 bases, with 10 bases separating them. The length of the CDR3 is 12 residues. Germline lookup yields CDR1 MNHEY and CDR2 SMNVEV (reference sequence).

This clone is labeled as medium-sized. CDR3 sequence: CASSGSGYLREQYF. The CDR3 DNA reads TGTGCCAGCAGTGGTAGCGGGTACCTACGCGAGCAGTACTTC. The chain carries TRBV27 and TRBJ2-7, with 7 bases fitting TRBD2. CDR3 length: 14 amino acids. The V gene end was trimmed by 5 bases and the J gene end by 6 bases; junction bases not matched to a gene: 10. The germline CDR1 and CDR2 sequences are MNHEY and SMNVEV (reference sequence).

The chain recombines TRBV6-1 with TRBJ1-1, with 9 bases fitting TRBD1. The CDR3 contains 13 residues. V was pared by 6 bases and J by 8 bases, with 7 bases of the junction left unmatched. Germline V gene lookup returns CDR1 MNHNS and CDR2 SASEGT. The CDR3 here is CASRSGTGIEAFF. DNA for the CDR3: TGTGCCAGCAGATCCGGGACAGGGATAGAAGCTTTCTTT.

This clone ranks as medium-sized (0.01 to 0.1%). The chain joins TRBV15 to TRBJ1-5, with 8 bases aligning to TRBD1. The V segment lost 0 bases and the J segment 6 bases; nucleotides outside the gene matches: 7. Germline assignment: CDR1 LNHNV and CDR2 YYDKDF (reference sequence). CDR3 size: 16 residues. Here the CDR3 DNA reads TGTGCCACCAGCAGAGATCGGCAGGGGGCAAGTCAGCCCCAGCATTTT. Translated: CATSRDRQGASQPQHF. The entire variable domain, with the rest obtained from reference TRBV15 and TRBJ1-5, is as follows: DAMVIQNPRYQVTQFGKPVTLSCSQTLNHNVMYWYQQKSSQAPKLLFHYYDKDFNNEADTPDNFQSRRPNTSFCFLDIRSPGLGDTAMYLCATSRDRQGASQPQHFGDGTRLSIL.

This clone was seen a few times. The J gene is TRBJ1-2, the V gene TRBV6-1; TRBD1 matches 9 bases. V lost 6 bases to trimming and J lost 4 bases; unmatched junction nucleotides: 6. CDR1 and CDR2 (germline): MNHNS, SASEGT. This CDR3 is built from 14 residues. The CDR3 DNA is TGTGCCAGCAGCCCAACAGGGGGCGCCTATGGCTACACCTTC. Its protein is CASSPTGGAYGYTF.

The V and J genes are TRBV2 and TRBJ2-3; no definite D call. Germline CDR1 is SNHLY and CDR2 is FYNNEI. The germline V and J ends were trimmed by 7 bases and 6 bases, with 26 bases remaining between them. CDR3 size: 17 residues. This chain's CDR3 is CASKVGGPFNLRDTQYF. The CDR3 DNA sequence: TGTGCCAGCAAGGTGGGCGGCCCGTTTAATTTAAGGGATACGCAGTATTTT.

J is TRBJ2-1 and V is TRBV7-3, with 8 positions matching TRBD1. Germline CDR1 SGHTA, CDR2 FQGTGA. The length of the CDR3 is 15 residues. V was pared by 5 bases and J by 4 bases, with 7 bases of the junction left unmatched. The CDR3 DNA reads as TGTGCCAGCAGCGCACGACAGGGGATTTACAATGAGCAGTTCTTC. Translated, it gives CASSARQGIYNEQFF.

This clone is categorized as medium-sized. The V call is TRBV12-3 or TRBV12-4, the J call TRBJ1-5; the match to TRBD1 covers 8 bases. The V and J ends lost 3 bases and 4 bases, in that order; junction bases with no gene match: 5. The CDR3 runs 15 residues. The CDR3 spells CASSFQGAPNQPQHF. CDR3 DNA sequence: TGTGCCAGCAGTTTTCAGGGGGCTCCGAATCAGCCCCAGCATTTT.

The chain carries TRBV18 and TRBJ2-5; tentatively, D is TRBD2 (6 bases). CDR3 length equals 14 residues. The V end lost 1 base, the J end lost 5 bases, and 11 bases lay between the germline ends. Germline CDR1 reads KGHSH; CDR2 reads LQKENI. The CDR3 DNA sequence: TGTGCCAGCTCACCACGGCGGGATCGGGAGACCCAGTACTTC. Its protein product is CASSPRRDRETQYF. The full variable domain, rest sourced from reference TRBV18 and TRBJ2-5, is NAGVMQNPRHLVRRRGQEARLRCSPMKGHSHVYWYRQLPEEGLKFMVYLQKENIIDESGMPKERFSAEFPKEGPSILRIQQVVRGDSAAYFCASSPRRDRETQYFGPGTRLLVL.

This clone was recorded once. V usage is TRBV5-1 and J usage is TRBJ2-2; 11 bases fit TRBD2. Unmatched junction bases numbered 4, after V lost 4 bases and J lost 2 bases. CDR1 is SGHRS and CDR2 is YFSETQ in the germline V gene. The CDR3 has 16 residues. The DNA of the CDR3 is TGCGCCAGCAGCCTGACTAGCGGGACCAACACCGGGGAGCTGTTTTTT. Translated: CASSLTSGTNTGELFF.

This clone was recorded at least ten times. This chain joins TRBV6-6 and TRBJ2-7; D is undetermined. This CDR3 comprises 14 residues. V gave up 0 bases and J gave up 2 bases, with 8 bases separating them. The germline gives CDR1 MNHNY, CDR2 SVGAGI (reference sequence). The CDR3 sequence: CASSYSKIPYEQYF. CDR3 DNA sequence: TGTGCCAGCAGTTACTCGAAGATCCCCTACGAGCAGTACTTC.

The gene calls are TRBV20-1 and TRBJ2-2, with a tentative D call TRBD2 (6 bases). From germline, CDR1 is DFQATT and CDR2 SNEGSKA (reference sequence). This CDR3 spans 15 amino acids. V was pared by 5 bases and J by 7 bases, with 20 bases between. The CDR3 DNA is TGCAGTGCTCAAAAGGCGGGGACCTCCTACGGGGAGCTGTTTTTT. Its translation is CSAQKAGTSYGELFF.

This chain joins TRBV30 and TRBJ1-1, with D hard to call. Germline V gene lookup returns CDR1 GTSNPN and CDR2 SVGIG (reference sequence). Trimming removed 3 bases from V and 7 bases from J, with 15 bases in between. This CDR3 contains 13 residues. CDR3 in DNA: TGTGCCTGGAGCGAACGGGGATTCAGTGAAGCTTTCTTT. Its protein is CAWSERGFSEAFF.

V gene TRBV20-1 combines with J gene TRBJ2-7; the match to TRBD2 covers 10 bases. The CDR3 has 15 amino acids. Germline V lookup: CDR1 DFQATT, CDR2 SNEGSKA (reference sequence). The V gene end was trimmed by 0 bases and the J gene end by 6 bases; junction bases not matched to a gene: 8. This CDR3 reads CSAREPGLASPEQYF. The CDR3 DNA reads as TGCAGTGCTAGAGAGCCGGGACTAGCGTCTCCCGAGCAGTACTTC.

This chain's CDR3 is CANIQGSRDRQRRYF. CDR3 coding DNA: TGTGCCAACATCCAAGGTTCCAGGGATCGTCAAAGGCGGTACTTC. This chain connects TRBV3-1 to TRBJ2-7; the D gene is possibly TRBD1 (5 bases). The germline V and J ends were trimmed by 10 bases and 12 bases, with 31 bases remaining between them. The CDR3 runs to 15 residues. The germline V gene encodes CDR1 LGHDT and CDR2 YNNKEL (reference sequence).

This clone was seen once. V is TRBV7-3 and J is TRBJ2-1; 12 positions agree with TRBD2. The CDR3 extends over 15 amino acids. V lost 4 bases, J lost 8 bases, and 6 bases stayed unmatched. Germline CDR1 reads SGHTA; CDR2 reads FQGTGA. CDR3 in amino acids: CASSSRLAGVDEQFF. CDR3 bases: TGTGCCAGCAGCTCCAGACTAGCGGGAGTGGATGAGCAGTTCTTC.

This clone appeared a few times. This chain joins TRBV28 and TRBJ1-3; D unresolved. The CDR3 length is 15 residues. V dropped 2 bases and J dropped 5 bases, with 13 bases sitting between them. CDR1 MDHEN and CDR2 SYDVKM come from the germline V gene. Here the CDR3 DNA reads TGTGCCAGCAGTTTAGGGCGGGCTATGAGAAACACCATATATTTT. This sequence encodes CASSLGRAMRNTIYF.

At least ten counts were recorded for this clone. The chain has TRBV27 and TRBJ2-5; D not certain. V was clipped by 6 bases and J by 1 base, with 9 bases between them. The CDR3 covers 13 residues. Germline loops: CDR1 MNHEY, CDR2 SMNVEV (reference sequence). The CDR3 DNA reads TGTGCCAGCAGACCGGCGTCCCAAGAGACCCAGTACTTC. As protein: CASRPASQETQYF.

This clone was recorded a few times. The chain links TRBV6-2 or TRBV6-3 to TRBJ2-7; D might be TRBD1 (6 bases). With 6 bases removed from V and 2 bases from J, the gap between germline ends came to 20 bases. The V gene's germline CDR1 is MNHEY and CDR2 SVGEGT. This CDR3 has 16 amino acids. The CDR3 loop reads CASSYPIRGRTYEQYF. CDR3 in DNA: TGTGCCAGCAGCTACCCCATCAGGGGAAGGACCTACGAGCAGTACTTC.

The chain carries TRBV5-6 and TRBJ2-2; possible D gene TRBD2, 6 bases. Germline V gene sequence: CDR1 SGHDT, CDR2 YYEEEE. The CDR3 runs 14 residues. The ends were cut back, 2 bases at V and 7 bases at J, with 12 bases in the middle. As DNA, the CDR3 is TGTGCCAGCAGCTTAGGAGGGTGGAACGGGGAGCTGTTTTTT. Translated: CASSLGGWNGELFF.

This clone was observed many times. The chain carries TRBV9 and TRBJ2-3; 7 bases fit TRBD2. From germline, CDR1 is SGDLS and CDR2 YYNGEE. The CDR3 contains 16 residues. With V trimmed by 2 bases and J by 5 bases, 11 bases remained unmatched. The CDR3 DNA follows: TGTGCCAGCAGCGTTAGGGAGGGGTCAGGAGTAGATACGCAGTATTTT. Its protein is CASSVREGSGVDTQYF. Supplemented by reference TRBV9 and TRBJ2-3, the full variable domain reads DSGVTQTPKHLITATGQRVTLRCSPRSGDLSVYWYQQSLDQGLQFLIQYYNGEERAKGNILERFSAQQFPDLHSELNLSSLELGDSALYFCASSVREGSGVDTQYFGPGTRLTVL.

CDR3 loop: CASSRDSLSYEQYF. The CDR3 nucleotides are TGCGCCAGCAGCCGGGACAGCTTATCCTACGAGCAGTACTTC. This chain connects TRBV5-1 to TRBJ2-7; 7 nucleotides match TRBD1. The CDR3 length is 14 residues. With V trimmed by 4 bases and J by 1 base, 5 bases remained unmatched. Germline CDR1 SGHRS, CDR2 YFSETQ.

The V gene is TRBV4-1, the J gene TRBJ1-5; D unclear. The V and J ends lost 1 base and 0 bases respectively, with 7 bases between them. The CDR3 loop spans 15 amino acids. CDR1 MGHRA and CDR2 YSYEKL come from the germline V gene. The CDR3 reads CASSQAQYSNQPQHF. In DNA form, the CDR3 reads TGCGCCAGCAGCCAAGCACAGTATAGCAATCAGCCCCAGCATTTT.

V is TRBV20-1 and J is TRBJ1-6, with D unclear. V was cut by 4 bases and J by 4 bases, with 11 bases left in between. CDR1 and CDR2 from the germline V gene are DFQATT and SNEGSKA (reference sequence). The CDR3 is 14 residues long. In DNA form, the CDR3 reads TGCAGTGCTAAGGGAGGCCATTATAATTCACCCCTCCACTTT. Translated: CSAKGGHYNSPLHF.

There are a few counts of this clone. The J gene is TRBJ2-7, the V gene TRBV29-1, with 14 bases identical to TRBD2. The CDR3 contains 14 residues. Losses at the gene ends were 6 bases for V and 0 bases for J; bases not matched to a gene: 1. Germline V gene data show CDR1 as SQVTM and CDR2 as ANQGSEA. The CDR3 sequence: CSVGTSGGSYEQYF. The CDR3 bases are TGCAGCGTAGGGACTAGCGGGGGCTCCTACGAGCAGTACTTC.

The V gene is TRBV9, the J gene TRBJ2-1; 14 bases line up with TRBD2. CDR3 length equals 17 residues. V trimming: 4 bases; J trimming: 12 bases; junction bases outside the gene matches: 15. Germline values: CDR1 SGDLS, CDR2 YYNGEE. The CDR3 region has the DNA TGTGCCAGCAGCCCCACGGCGGGACTAGCGGGGGTTAAAGGGCAGTTCTTC. Translated: CASSPTAGLAGVKGQFF.